This T cell receptor (beta chain) came from a study of T cell responses to AZD1222 COVID-19 vaccine (dated by TCRdb to the early 2020s). About the full investigation: Because spike-specific TCR depth and breadth did not differ between the two schedules, AZD1222 recipients who got a second dose at roughly 4 weeks were pooled with those who got a second dose at roughly 12 weeks. Trial participants were enrolled by age into subgroups of 18-55, 56-69 and 70-plus years, and roughly 150, 30 and 60 TCR-sequenced participants, respectively, were included in these subgroups. TCR sequencing was performed for 230 to 250 trial participants, of whom about 200 were given two doses of AZD1222 and around 25 were given two doses of MenACWY control vaccine.

On this clone: Its antigen is unknown. Per-base quality was not reported, and no clone a single base away is much larger than it.

The CDR3 contains 15 residues, cysteine and phenylalanine counted. The sequence is cut down to CDR3 DNA, 45 bases in frame from base 1. The germline V gene (reference sequence) supplies CDR1 SGHKS and CDR2 YYEKEE. V and J are trimmed by 4 bases and 4 bases, and the gene matches miss 8 bases of the junction. The CDR3 regions of human TCRbeta chains were analyzed by immunosequencing. From the authors' description of their analysis: TCRs in the repertoires were matched against a reference library of SARS-CoV-2-specific TCRs that had been generated with the MIRA antigen-specificity platform. Breadth meant the fraction of unique TCRs that were SARS-CoV-2-associated, whereas depth meant the fraction of total T cells that were SARS-CoV-2-associated. Using the MIRA data, each spike-specific TCR was assigned both to the spike region to which the TCR was reactive and to a CD4 or CD8 class. Log10-transformed breadth and depth values were compared by one-way ANOVA with Sidak's multiple comparisons tests. TCRdb retrieved this table from immuneACCESS and kept in-frame rearrangements only. Not all clones are present; in checked studies, unresolved V genes account for under half, and no reason is known for the remainder. V and J calls and clone size are as listed in that table; D and trimming were resolved from the DNA. The sample data list 95,000 to 150,000 clones, and just under 90% of these were observed just once. The biggest ten clones account for almost 4.5% of the sample.

What the time point label conveys for this sample: baseline before first vaccination. The vaccinee samples were drawn from two UK trials, COV001 and COV002, one of which was a single-blind randomized controlled phase 2/3 trial testing AZD1222 (ChAdOx1 nCoV-19) in healthy adults. For TCRbeta chain sequencing, PBMC samples were collected from trial participants at day 0 and at day 28 after the second dose. Broader findings and caveats from the paper: Reportedly, almost half of the unique spike-specific TCRs recognized epitopes lying outside the regions that are mutated in the B.1.351 and B.1.1.7 variants. Most participants were white British and females outnumbered males, and the authors suggested that clonal diversity may have been underestimated. In the small 56-69-year group, the increase in depth fell short of significance, most likely because of low power. Conclusions about previously exposed vaccinees are limited because only six or seven AZD1222 recipients were SARS-CoV-2 seropositive at baseline. A significant rise in spike-specific TCR breadth and depth was observed after two AZD1222 doses relative to day 0 and relative to MenACWY recipients. The vaccine-associated CD4 TCRs covered the entire spike protein, and the dominant responses fell in regions 160-218 and 743-854. Because no day 14 peak-response samples were available, the repertoires could be characterized only after the peak T cell response.

The receptor's source is an adult in good health. This chain joins TRBV5-5 to TRBJ2-5; TRBD1 fits 9 bases in the junction. The sample here was peripheral blood, taken on day 0 of AZD1222 vaccination. The CDR3 corresponds to CASSKEQGAGETQYF. The DNA sequence reads TGTGCCAGCAGCAAGGAACAGGGGGCTGGAGAGACCCAGTACTTC. This CDR3, with the reference TRBV5-5 and TRBJ2-5 proteins standing in past its ends, gives the full variable domain DAGVTQSPTHLIKTRGQQVTLRCSPISGHKSVSWYQQVLGQGPQFIFQYYEKEERGRGNFPDRFSARQFPNYSSELNVNALLLGDSALYLCASSKEQGAGETQYFGPGTRLLVL.